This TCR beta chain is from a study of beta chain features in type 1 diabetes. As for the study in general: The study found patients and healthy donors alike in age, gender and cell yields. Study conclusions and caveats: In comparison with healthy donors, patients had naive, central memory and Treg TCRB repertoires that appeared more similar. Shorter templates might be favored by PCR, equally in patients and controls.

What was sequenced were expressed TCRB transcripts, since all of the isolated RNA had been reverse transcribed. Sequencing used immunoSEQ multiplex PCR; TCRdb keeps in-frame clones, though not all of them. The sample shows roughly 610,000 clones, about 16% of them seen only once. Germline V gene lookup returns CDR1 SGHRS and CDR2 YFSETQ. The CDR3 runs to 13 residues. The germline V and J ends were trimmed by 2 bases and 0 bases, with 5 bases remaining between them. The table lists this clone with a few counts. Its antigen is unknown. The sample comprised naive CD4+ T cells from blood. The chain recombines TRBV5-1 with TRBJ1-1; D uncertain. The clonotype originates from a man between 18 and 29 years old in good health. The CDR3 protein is CASSFQLNTEAFF. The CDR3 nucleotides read TGCGCCAGCAGCTTCCAACTGAACACTGAAGCTTTCTTT.